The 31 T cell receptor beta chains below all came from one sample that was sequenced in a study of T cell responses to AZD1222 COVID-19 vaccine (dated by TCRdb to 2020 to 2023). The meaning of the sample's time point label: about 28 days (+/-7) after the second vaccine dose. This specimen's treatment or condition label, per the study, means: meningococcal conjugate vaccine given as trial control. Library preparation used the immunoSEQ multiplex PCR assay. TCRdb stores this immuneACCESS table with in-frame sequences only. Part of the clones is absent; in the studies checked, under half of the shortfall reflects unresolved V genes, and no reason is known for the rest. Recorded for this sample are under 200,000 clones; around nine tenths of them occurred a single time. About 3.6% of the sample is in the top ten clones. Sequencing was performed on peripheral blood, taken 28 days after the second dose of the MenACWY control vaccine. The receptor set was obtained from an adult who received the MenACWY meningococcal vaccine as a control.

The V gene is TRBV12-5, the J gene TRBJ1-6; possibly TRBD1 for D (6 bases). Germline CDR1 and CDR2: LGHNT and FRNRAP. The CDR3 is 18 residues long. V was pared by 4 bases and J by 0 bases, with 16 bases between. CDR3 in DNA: TGTGCTAGTGGTTCGCGGGACACCCCGAGCTCCTATAATTCACCCCTCCACTTT. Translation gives CASGSRDTPSSYNSPLHF.

CDR3 nucleotide sequence: TGCGCCAGCAGCGGCCGGGGACTAGCGGTAGATGAGCAGTTCTTC. This sequence encodes CASSGRGLAVDEQFF. The J gene is TRBJ2-1, the V gene TRBV5-1, with 11 positions matching TRBD2. The CDR3 is made up of 15 amino acids. With 4 bases clipped from V and 8 bases from J, the junction kept 8 bases outside the gene matches. The germline gives CDR1 SGHRS, CDR2 YFSETQ.

The CDR3 nucleotides are TGTGCCAGCAGCTCGCCCGGGTCGAATACGGCCCAAGAGACCCAGTACTTC. This translates into CASSSPGSNTAQETQYF. This sequence joins TRBV7-9 and TRBJ2-5, with D uncertain. Trimming took 4 bases from V and 1 from J, leaving 19 bases between them. CDR3 size: 17 residues. Germline-derived CDR1 and CDR2 are SEHNR and FQNEAQ (reference sequence).

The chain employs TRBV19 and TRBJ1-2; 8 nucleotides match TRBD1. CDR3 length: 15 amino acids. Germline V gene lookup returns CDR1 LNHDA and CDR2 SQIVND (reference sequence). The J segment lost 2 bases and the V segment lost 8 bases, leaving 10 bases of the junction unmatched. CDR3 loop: CASLSDRDGNYGYTF. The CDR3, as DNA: TGTGCCAGTCTATCGGACAGGGATGGGAACTATGGCTACACCTTC.

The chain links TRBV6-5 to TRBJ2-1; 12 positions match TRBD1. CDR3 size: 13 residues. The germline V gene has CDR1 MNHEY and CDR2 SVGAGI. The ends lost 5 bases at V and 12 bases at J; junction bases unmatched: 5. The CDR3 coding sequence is TGTGCCAGCAGTCCGGGACAGGGGGCTGCGCAGTTCTTC. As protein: CASSPGQGAAQFF.

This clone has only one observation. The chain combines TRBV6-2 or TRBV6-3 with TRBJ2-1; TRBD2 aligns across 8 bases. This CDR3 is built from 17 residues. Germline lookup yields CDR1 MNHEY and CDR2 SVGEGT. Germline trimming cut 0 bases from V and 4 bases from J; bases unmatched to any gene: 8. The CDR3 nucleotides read TGTGCCAGCAGTTACTCCCCTCCTAGCGGGTTATACAATGAGCAGTTCTTC. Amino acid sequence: CASSYSPPSGLYNEQFF.

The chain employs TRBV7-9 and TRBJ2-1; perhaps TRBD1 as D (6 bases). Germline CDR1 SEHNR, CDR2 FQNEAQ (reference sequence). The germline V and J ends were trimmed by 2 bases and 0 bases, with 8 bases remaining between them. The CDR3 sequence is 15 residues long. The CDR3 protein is CASSLSGASYNEQFF. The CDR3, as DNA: TGTGCCAGCAGCTTATCAGGGGCCTCCTACAATGAGCAGTTCTTC.

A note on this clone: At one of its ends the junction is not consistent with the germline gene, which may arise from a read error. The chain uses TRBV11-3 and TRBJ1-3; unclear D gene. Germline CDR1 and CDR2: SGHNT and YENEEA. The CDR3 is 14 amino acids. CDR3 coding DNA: TGTGCCAGCAGCTTATCGGAGGTTGGATACACCATATATTTT. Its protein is CASSLSEVGYTIYF.

The CDR3, as DNA: TGTGCCAGCAGGCGACAGGGGGATAACTATGGCTACACCTTC. It translates to CASRRQGDNYGYTF. V usage is TRBV27 and J usage is TRBJ1-2; 9 nucleotides align to TRBD1. The CDR3 length is 14 residues. With 6 bases clipped from V and 1 base from J, the junction kept 3 bases outside the gene matches. The germline gives CDR1 MNHEY, CDR2 SMNVEV (reference sequence).

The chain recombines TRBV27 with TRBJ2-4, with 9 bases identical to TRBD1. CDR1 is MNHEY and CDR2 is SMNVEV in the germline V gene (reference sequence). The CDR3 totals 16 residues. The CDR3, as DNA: TGTGTCTGGCACAGGGGGCGTAAGGCCAAAAAAAACATTCAGTACTTC. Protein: CVWHRGRKAKKNIQYF.

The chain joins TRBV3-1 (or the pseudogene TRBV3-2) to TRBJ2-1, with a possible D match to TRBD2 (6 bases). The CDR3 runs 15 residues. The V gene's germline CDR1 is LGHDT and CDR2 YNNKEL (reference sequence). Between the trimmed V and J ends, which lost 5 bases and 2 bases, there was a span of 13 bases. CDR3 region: CASSLRRDPYNEQFF. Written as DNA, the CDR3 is TGTGCCAGCAGCTTGAGGCGGGACCCCTACAATGAGCAGTTCTTC.

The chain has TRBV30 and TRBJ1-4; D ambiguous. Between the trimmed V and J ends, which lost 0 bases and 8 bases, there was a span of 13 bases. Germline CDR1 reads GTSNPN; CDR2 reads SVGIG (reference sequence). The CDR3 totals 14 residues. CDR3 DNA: TGTGCCTGGAGTGTTGGAGGGTCCGGCGAAAAACTGTTTTTT. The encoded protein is CAWSVGGSGEKLFF.

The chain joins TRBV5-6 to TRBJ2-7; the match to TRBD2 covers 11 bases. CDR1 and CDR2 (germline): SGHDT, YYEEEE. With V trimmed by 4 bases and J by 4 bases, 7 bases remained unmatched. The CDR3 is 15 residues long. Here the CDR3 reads CASSKSIAGGYEQYF. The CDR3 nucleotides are TGTGCCAGCAGCAAGTCCATAGCGGGAGGGTACGAGCAGTACTTC.

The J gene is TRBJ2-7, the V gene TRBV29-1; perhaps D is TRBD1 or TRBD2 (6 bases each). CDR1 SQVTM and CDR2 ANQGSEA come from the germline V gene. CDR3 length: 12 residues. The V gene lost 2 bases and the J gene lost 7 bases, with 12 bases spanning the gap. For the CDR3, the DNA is TGCAGCGTTGAACCTCGGAGGGGGGAGCAGTACTTC. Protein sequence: CSVEPRRGEQYF.

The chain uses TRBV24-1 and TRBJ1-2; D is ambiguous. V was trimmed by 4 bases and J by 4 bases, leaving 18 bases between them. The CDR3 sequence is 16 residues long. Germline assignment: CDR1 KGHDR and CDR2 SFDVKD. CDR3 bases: TGTGCCACCAGTGACCATCTAGGAACTTTCTCCTATGGCTACACCTTC. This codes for CATSDHLGTFSYGYTF.

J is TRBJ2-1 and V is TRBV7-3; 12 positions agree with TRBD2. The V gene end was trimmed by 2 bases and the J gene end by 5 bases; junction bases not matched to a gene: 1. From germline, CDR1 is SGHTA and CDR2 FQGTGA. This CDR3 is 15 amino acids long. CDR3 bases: TGTGCCAGCAGCTTACCTAGCGGGAGGGACAATGAGCAGTTCTTC. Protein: CASSLPSGRDNEQFF.

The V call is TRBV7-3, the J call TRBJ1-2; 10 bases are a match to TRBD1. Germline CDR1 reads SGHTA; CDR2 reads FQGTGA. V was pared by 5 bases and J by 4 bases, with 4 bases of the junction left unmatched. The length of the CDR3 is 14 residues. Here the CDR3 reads CASSPTGGSYGYTF. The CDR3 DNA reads TGTGCCAGCAGCCCGACAGGGGGCTCCTATGGCTACACCTTC.

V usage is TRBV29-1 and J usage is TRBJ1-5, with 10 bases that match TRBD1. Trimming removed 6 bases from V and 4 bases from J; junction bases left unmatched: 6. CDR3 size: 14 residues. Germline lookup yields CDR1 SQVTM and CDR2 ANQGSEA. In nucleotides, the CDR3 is TGCAGCGTGGGTGACAGGGGGCAAAATCAGCCCCAGCATTTT. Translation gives CSVGDRGQNQPQHF.

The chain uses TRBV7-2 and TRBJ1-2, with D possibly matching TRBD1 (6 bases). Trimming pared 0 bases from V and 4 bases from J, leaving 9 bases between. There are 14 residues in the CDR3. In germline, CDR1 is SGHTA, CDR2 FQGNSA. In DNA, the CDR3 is TGTGCCAGCAGCTTAGCACCACAGGGCTATGGCTACACCTTC. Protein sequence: CASSLAPQGYGYTF.

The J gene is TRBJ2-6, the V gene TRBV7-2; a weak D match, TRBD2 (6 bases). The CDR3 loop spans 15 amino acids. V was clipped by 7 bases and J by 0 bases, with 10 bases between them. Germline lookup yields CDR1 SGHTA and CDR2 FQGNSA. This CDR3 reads CASTEGLSGANVLTF. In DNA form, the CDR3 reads TGTGCCAGCACCGAGGGACTCTCTGGGGCCAACGTCCTGACTTTC.

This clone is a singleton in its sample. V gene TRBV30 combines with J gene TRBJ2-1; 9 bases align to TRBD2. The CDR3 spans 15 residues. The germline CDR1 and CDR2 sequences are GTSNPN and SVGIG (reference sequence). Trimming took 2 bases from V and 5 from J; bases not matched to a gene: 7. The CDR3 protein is CAWSLSSGINNEQFF. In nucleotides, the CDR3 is TGTGCCTGGAGTCTCTCTAGCGGGATAAACAATGAGCAGTTCTTC.

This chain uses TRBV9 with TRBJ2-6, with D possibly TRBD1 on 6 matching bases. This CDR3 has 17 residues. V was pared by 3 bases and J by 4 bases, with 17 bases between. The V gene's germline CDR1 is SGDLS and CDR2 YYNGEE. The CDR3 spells CASSAEITGSGANVLTF. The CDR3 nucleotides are TGTGCCAGCAGCGCAGAAATTACAGGGTCCGGGGCCAACGTCCTGACTTTC.

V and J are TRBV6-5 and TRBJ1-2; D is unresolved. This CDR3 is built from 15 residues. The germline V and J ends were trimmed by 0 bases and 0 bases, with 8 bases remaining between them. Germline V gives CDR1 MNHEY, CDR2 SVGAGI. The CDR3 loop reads CASSYSGSSNYGYTF. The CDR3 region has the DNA TGTGCCAGCAGTTACTCGGGCAGCTCTAACTATGGCTACACCTTC.

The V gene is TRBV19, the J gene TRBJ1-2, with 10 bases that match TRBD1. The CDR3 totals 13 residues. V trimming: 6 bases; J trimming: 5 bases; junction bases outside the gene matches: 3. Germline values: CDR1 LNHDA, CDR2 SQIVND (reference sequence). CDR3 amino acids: CASSPGQGYGYTF. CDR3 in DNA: TGTGCCAGTAGCCCGGGACAGGGGTATGGCTACACCTTC.

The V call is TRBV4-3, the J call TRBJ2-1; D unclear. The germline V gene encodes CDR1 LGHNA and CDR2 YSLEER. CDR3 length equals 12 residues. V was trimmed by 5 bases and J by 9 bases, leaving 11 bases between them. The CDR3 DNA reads TGCGCCAGCAGCTATTCCAGCGCTGAGCAGTTCTTC. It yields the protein CASSYSSAEQFF.

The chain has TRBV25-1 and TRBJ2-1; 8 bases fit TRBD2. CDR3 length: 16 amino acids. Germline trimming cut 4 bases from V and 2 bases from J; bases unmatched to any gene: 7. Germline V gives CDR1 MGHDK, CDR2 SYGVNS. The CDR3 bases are TGTGCCAGCAGTGTGCTAGCGGGCCGTCCCTACAATGAGCAGTTCTTC. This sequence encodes CASSVLAGRPYNEQFF.

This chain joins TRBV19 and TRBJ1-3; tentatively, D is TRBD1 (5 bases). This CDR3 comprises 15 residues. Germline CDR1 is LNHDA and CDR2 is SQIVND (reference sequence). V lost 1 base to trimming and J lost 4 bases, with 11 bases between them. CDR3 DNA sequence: TGTGCCAGTAGTATAGGGGAGGACAAAGGAAACACCATATATTTT. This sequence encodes CASSIGEDKGNTIYF.

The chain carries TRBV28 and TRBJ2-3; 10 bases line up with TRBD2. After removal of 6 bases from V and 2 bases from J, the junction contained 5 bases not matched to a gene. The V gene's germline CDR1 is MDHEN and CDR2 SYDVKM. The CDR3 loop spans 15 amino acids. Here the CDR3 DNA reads TGTGCCAGCAGAGGAGCGGGAGGGAACACAGATACGCAGTATTTT. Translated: CASRGAGGNTDTQYF.

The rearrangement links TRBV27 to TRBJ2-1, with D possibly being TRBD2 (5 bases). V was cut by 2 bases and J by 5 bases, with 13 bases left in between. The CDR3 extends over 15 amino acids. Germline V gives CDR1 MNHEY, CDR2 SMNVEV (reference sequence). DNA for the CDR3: TGTGCCAGCAGTTTAATGAGGGCCCAACACAATGAGCAGTTCTTC. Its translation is CASSLMRAQHNEQFF.

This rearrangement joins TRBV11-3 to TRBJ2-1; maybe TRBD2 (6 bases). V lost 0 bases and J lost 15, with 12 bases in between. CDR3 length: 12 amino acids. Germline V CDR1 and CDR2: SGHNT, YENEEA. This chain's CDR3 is CASSLEGGMGFF. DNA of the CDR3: TGTGCCAGCAGCTTAGAAGGAGGGATGGGGTTCTTC.

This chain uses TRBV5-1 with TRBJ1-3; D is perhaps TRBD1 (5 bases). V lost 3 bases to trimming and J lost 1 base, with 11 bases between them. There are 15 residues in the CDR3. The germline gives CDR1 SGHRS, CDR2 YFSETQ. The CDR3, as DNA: TGCGCCAGCAGCTCGGGACGACAATCTGGAAACACCATATATTTT. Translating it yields CASSSGRQSGNTIYF. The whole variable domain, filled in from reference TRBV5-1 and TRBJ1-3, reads KAGVTQTPRYLIKTRGQQVTLSCSPISGHRSVSWYQQTPGQGLQFLFEYFSETQRNKGNFPGRFSGRQFSNSRSEMNVSTLELGDSALYLCASSSGRQSGNTIYFGEGSWLTVV.